This T cell receptor beta chain stems from a study of glioma-infiltrating T cells after dendritic cell vaccination. Across the whole study: Samples are from glioblastoma patients in Phase I and II dendritic cell vaccine trials.

The V and J ends lost 0 bases and 4 bases, in that order; junction bases with no gene match: 1. This CDR3 has 14 residues. Germline V gene lookup returns CDR1 GTSNPN and CDR2 SVGIG (reference sequence). Findings of the study overall: TCR clonality showed no direct relationship with survival.

The primer mix had 60 V beta and 13 J beta primers. Clones were read by immunoSEQ multiplex PCR, and TCRdb kept only the in-frame ones, dropping some. The sample includes 93,000 or so clones, 75% to 85% seen only once; the top ten take 5.5% to 7%. About this clone: Its cognate antigen is unknown.

This specimen consisted of blood, obtained before dendritic cell vaccination. The chain carries TRBV30 and TRBJ1-5, with 9 bases matching TRBD1. This TCR was recovered from a human donor with glioblastoma. The CDR3 region has the DNA TGTGCCTGGAGTGTCGGACAGGGGAATCAGCCCCAGCATTTT. It encodes CAWSVGQGNQPQHF.